In its sample, the clone carrying this T cell receptor beta chain was seen a few times. The target antigen is unknown. The data stem from a study of T-cell reconstitution after alpha-beta-depleted transplantation in children. TCRbeta library construction was performed incorporating unique molecular identifiers. TCRdb recomputed calls from the PCR reads with MiXCR, one row per CDR3 protein. The sample has about 610,000 distinct CDR3 sequences; over 25% are singletons. Study conclusions and caveats: Some patients' high day-60 TCRbeta diversity was attributed to recipient cells surviving conditioning. At around two months after transplant, the alpha-beta T cells were reportedly derived from several hundred expanded clones that came from non-depleted graft cells.

V was clipped by 5 bases and J by 4 bases; unmatched bases: 9. The CDR3 is 17 residues long. Per the germline V gene, CDR1 is MNHNS and CDR2 is SASEGT. The origin of this receptor is a boy in the first two years of life with Wiskott-Aldrich syndrome, due to receive a stem cell transplant. The chain employs TRBV6-1 and TRBJ2-3; TRBD2 aligns across 13 bases. Sample: PBMCs, taken before TCRalphabeta/CD19-depleted stem cell transplant. CDR3: CASSRTSGSFGADTQYF. As DNA, the CDR3 is TGTGCCAGCAGTCGGACTAGCGGGAGTTTCGGGGCAGATACGCAGTATTTT.